Listed below are T cell receptor beta chains from one sample, sequenced in a study of shared clonotypes between healthy human individuals. Sequencing was performed with immunoSEQ multiplex PCR; in TCRdb, only in-frame clones are kept and a portion is missing. The sample comprises nearly 750,000 clones, about two thirds of which are singletons, and less than 2% rests with the top ten. The material sequenced was memory CD4+ T cells sorted from blood. Receptors originate from a woman aged 30 to 39 in good health. CDR3s include the opening cysteine and the closing phenylalanine or tryptophan.

TRBV28	TRBJ2-6	CASSRSGTGPSPGANVLTF
TRBV27	TRBJ2-1	CASSPLLRTSLPDEQFF
TRBV30	TRBJ1-1	CACSRGWTEAFF
TRBV7-8	TRBJ2-7	CASSSGLGVLGPDSYEQYF
TRBV7-9	TRBJ2-7	CASSLAGTYEQYF
TRBV5-1	TRBJ2-7	CASSVGPGAWEQYF
TRBV28	TRBJ1-2	CASSSTTGLLSRGYTF
TRBV4-1	TRBJ2-7	CASSQETSGFSYEQYF
TRBV2	TRBJ2-5	CASSVGQETQYF
TRBV7-3	TRBJ2-1	CASSLGYNEQFF
TRBV5-1	TRBJ2-1	CASTGASGSIEQFF
TRBV10-2	TRBJ1-1	CASSESQGITEAFF
TRBV10-3	TRBJ2-7	CAISELEGVYEQYF
TRBV19	TRBJ2-6	CASSTGAGPTGANVLTF
TRBV5-1	TRBJ2-5	CASSSRGHEETQYF
TRBV5-1	TRBJ2-7	CASSLQLAGGDEQYF
TRBV9	TRBJ2-5	CASRQRTSGRAETQYF
TRBV5-1	TRBJ2-7	CASSLGGRNYEQYF
TRBV14	TRBJ1-3	CASSPLGQGSGNTIYF
TRBV5-4	TRBJ2-7	CASGLDRGFDSEQYF
TRBV5-6	TRBJ1-4	CASSLESGENEKLFF
TRBV10-3	TRBJ2-1	CAIKSGSDEQFF
TRBV5-1	TRBJ1-4	CASSLEGTPAGEKLFF
TRBV29-1	TRBJ1-1	CSVRGDIMNTEAFF
TRBV4-1	TRBJ2-7	CASSQVASSNYEQYF
TRBV2	TRBJ1-5	CASSEENYSNQPQHF
TRBV29-1	TRBJ1-4	CSVFSPGGREKLFF
TRBV27	TRBJ1-1	CASSFSRQMNTEAFF
TRBV20-1	TRBJ1-1	CSARSGTEAFF
TRBV4-2	TRBJ2-7	CASSGFPYEQYF
TRBV6-5	TRBJ2-3	CASSTGTRNTQYF
TRBV6-6	TRBJ2-1	CASIPGQGGNEQFF
TRBV5-1	TRBJ2-4	CASSPGGSGKNIQYF
TRBV7-2	TRBJ1-1	CASSLRREAFF
TRBV28	TRBJ2-5	CASSSGAGIQETQYF
TRBV28	TRBJ1-5	CASSFVRGGKFDQPQHF
TRBV2	TRBJ2-7	CAVSRSGGPLSYEQYF
TRBV28	TRBJ1-4	CASGQGGASFHEKLFF
TRBV7-2	TRBJ2-2	CASRIAFTNTGELFF
TRBV5-1	TRBJ1-1	CASSTLGELNTEAFF
TRBV5-4	TRBJ1-1	CASSYLNTEAFF
TRBV7-8	TRBJ2-1	CASSLDRTSGISYNEQFF
TRBV7-3	TRBJ2-5	CASSLTGGAETQYF
TRBV30	TRBJ2-7	CAWSLTGGEQYF
TRBV28	TRBJ2-7	CASSLPPDSGKQYF
TRBV7-2	-	CASSSYQGEQYF
TRBV5-4	TRBJ2-1	CASSFPLSGLAGVHEQFF
TRBV10-2	TRBJ2-5	CASSPKETQYF
TRBV7-2	TRBJ2-1	CASSLGSPRGEQFF
TRBV7-2	TRBJ1-1	CASSLTGGTEAFF
TRBV6-5	TRBJ1-1	CASSYSGDTLNAFF